This TCR beta chain was sequenced for a study of T cell repertoires in cytomegalovirus infection. Broader study findings: CMV-specific TCR beta clonotypes restricted by HLA-C were the ones dominating the ex vivo response.

TCRdb reanalysed the reads using MiXCR and keeps one entry per CDR3 protein. The sample lists around 450,000 distinct CDR3 sequences, about 33% occurring once. In this sample, this clonotype turned up a few times. Its antigen is unidentified. This CDR3 region has 12 residues. CDR1 and CDR2 from the germline V gene are ENHRY and SYGVKD. V lost 2 bases to trimming and J lost 9 bases, with 8 bases between them. This sequence joins TRBV10-3 and TRBJ1-5; TRBD1 is a possible D gene (5 bases). Material: PBMCs. The TCR sequence derives from a human donor in good health (CMV status not recorded). Some clones in this sample may be carry-over from other donors' samples. CDR3 residues: CAISEGAGPQHF. The CDR3 DNA reads TGTGCCATCAGTGAGGGGGCTGGGCCCCAGCATTTT.